This TCR beta chain was observed in a study of T-cell reconstitution after alpha-beta-depleted transplantation in children. The CDR3 is made up of 16 amino acids. The germline gives CDR1 LGHNA, CDR2 YNFKEQ. V lost 0 bases and J lost 3; bases outside the gene matches: 7. Using unique molecular identifiers, the investigators prepared the TCRbeta library. TCRdb fed the PCR reads into MiXCR, producing one record per CDR3 protein. The sample lists roughly 500,000 distinct CDR3 sequences, approximately 32% occurring once. The specimen was PBMCs from the stem cell graft donor, collected from the stem cell graft. The sequence came from a human donor who donated a stem cell graft to a child with aplastic anemia. The V gene is TRBV4-2, the J gene TRBJ1-1, with 7 bases aligning to TRBD1. The CDR3: CASSQDLDRKYTEAFF. CDR3 sequence (DNA): TGTGCCAGCAGCCAAGATTTGGACAGGAAGTACACTGAAGCTTTCTTT.